The 23 T cell receptor beta chains below were found in one sample sequenced in a study of OX40 agonist ivuxolimab in advanced cancers. Only in-frame clones appear in the TCRdb table, and some are missing; sequencing was by immunoSEQ multiplex PCR. Altogether 70,000 or so clones are present, around 90% being singletons, with the ten largest covering approximately 2.6%. This material consisted of CD4+ or CD8+ T cells sorted from blood, taken in a trial of the OX40 agonist ivuxolimab. Every receptor here comes from an adult with an advanced solid tumor such as melanoma, head and neck, liver or kidney cancer.

The rearrangement joins TRBV11-2 to TRBJ2-7; D call uncertain. The V gene lost 3 bases and the J gene lost 3 bases, with 9 bases spanning the gap. Germline V CDR1 and CDR2: SGHAT, FQNNGV. CDR3 length equals 13 residues. CDR3 nucleotide sequence: TGTGCCAGCAGCTTGTGGACCAACTACGAGCAGTACTTC. This gives the protein CASSLWTNYEQYF.

V and J are TRBV28 and TRBJ2-1; D is perhaps TRBD1 (5 bases). The germline V gene has CDR1 MDHEN and CDR2 SYDVKM. There are 17 residues in the CDR3. The ends were cut back, 4 bases at V and 5 bases at J, with 21 bases in the middle. CDR3 protein: CASSSSRWGKVDNEQFF. CDR3 sequence (DNA): TGTGCCAGCAGTTCATCCCGGTGGGGCAAGGTGGACAATGAGCAGTTCTTC.

This clone was recorded a few times. This sequence joins TRBV2 and TRBJ2-1; 10 bases fit TRBD1. The CDR3 is 14 residues long. Trimming at V came to 3 bases and at J to 6 bases, leaving 2 bases not matched to a gene. The germline gives CDR1 SNHLY, CDR2 FYNNEI. CDR3 sequence (DNA): TGTGCCAGCAGTGAGGGGGACAGGGGCAATGAGCAGTTCTTC. Protein sequence: CASSEGDRGNEQFF.

This clone has a handful of counts. This chain joins TRBV28 and TRBJ1-5; no firm D call. Trimming left V 8 bases short and J 3 bases short, with 11 bases between. The CDR3 extends over 13 amino acids. Germline values: CDR1 MDHEN, CDR2 SYDVKM. CDR3 coding DNA: TGTGCCAGCCGGGCCTCTTCCAATCAGCCCCAGCATTTT. Translation: CASRASSNQPQHF.

The chain uses TRBV6-5 and TRBJ2-3; TRBD2 agrees at 11 bases. Germline values: CDR1 MNHEY, CDR2 SVGAGI. The CDR3 runs to 15 residues. With V trimmed by 5 bases and J by 4 bases, 5 bases remained unmatched. DNA of the CDR3: TGTGCCAGCAGTGCACTAGCGGGGGACCCAGATACGCAGTATTTT. This gives the protein CASSALAGDPDTQYF.

J is TRBJ1-5 and V is TRBV28; D unresolved. V lost 6 bases and J lost 7, with 22 bases in between. CDR1 MDHEN and CDR2 SYDVKM come from the germline V gene. The CDR3 extends over 16 amino acids. This CDR3 reads CASSLRTPPAGQPQHF. CDR3 coding DNA: TGTGCCAGCAGCTTGAGAACACCCCCAGCGGGCCAGCCCCAGCATTTT.

V gene TRBV18 combines with J gene TRBJ2-7, with TRBD1 as a possible D gene (6 bases). The germline gives CDR1 KGHSH, CDR2 LQKENI. V lost 6 bases and J 2 bases, leaving 17 bases between the germline ends. The CDR3 has 15 amino acids. CDR3 sequence: CASSLGSGEPYEQYF. The CDR3 DNA is TGTGCCAGCTCCTTAGGCTCAGGGGAACCCTACGAGCAGTACTTC. Variable domain in full (rest from reference TRBV18 and TRBJ2-7): NAGVMQNPRHLVRRRGQEARLRCSPMKGHSHVYWYRQLPEEGLKFMVYLQKENIIDESGMPKERFSAEFPKEGPSILRIQQVVRGDSAAYFCASSLGSGEPYEQYFGPGTRLTVT.

The rearrangement uses TRBV28 and TRBJ2-7; D might be TRBD1 (5 bases). CDR1 and CDR2 (germline): MDHEN, SYDVKM. Trimming pared 1 base from V and 3 bases from J, leaving 13 bases between. The length of the CDR3 is 15 residues. DNA of the CDR3: TGTGCCAGCAGTTTATTACGCCGACAGAGCTACGAGCAGTACTTC. Translating it yields CASSLLRRQSYEQYF.

This clone showed up just once. This rearrangement joins TRBV10-3 to TRBJ2-1, with D possibly matching TRBD1 (5 bases). The germline V gene has CDR1 ENHRY and CDR2 SYGVKD. V lost 8 bases, J lost 4 bases, and 12 bases lay in between. The CDR3 covers 13 residues. The CDR3 loop is CAIGPTGYNEQFF. The CDR3 coding sequence is TGTGCCATCGGACCTACAGGTTACAATGAGCAGTTCTTC.

The rearrangement uses TRBV5-1 and TRBJ2-5; unclear D gene. Germline-derived CDR1 and CDR2 are SGHRS and YFSETQ. CDR3 length: 14 amino acids. V shed 4 bases and J shed 0 bases, with 10 bases lying between them. The CDR3, as DNA: TGCGCCAGCAGCGGGGAATCGTACCAAGAGACCCAGTACTTC. Its translation: CASSGESYQETQYF. The full variable domain, its missing parts supplied by reference TRBV5-1 and TRBJ2-5, is KAGVTQTPRYLIKTRGQQVTLSCSPISGHRSVSWYQQTPGQGLQFLFEYFSETQRNKGNFPGRFSGRQFSNSRSEMNVSTLELGDSALYLCASSGESYQETQYFGPGTRLLVL.

Only one count was recorded for this clone. The genes are TRBV14 and TRBJ1-2; maybe TRBD1 (5 bases). The CDR3 is 15 amino acids. Germline CDR1 and CDR2: SGHDN and FVKESK. Trimming left V 1 base short and J 8 bases short, with 17 bases between. Written as DNA, the CDR3 is TGTGCCAGCAGCCAAGTTGGAGGGGCTGTTGCGGGCTACACCTTC. It is translated as CASSQVGGAVAGYTF.

The chain uses TRBV6-5 and TRBJ2-1, with 12 bases identical to TRBD2. Trimming took 2 bases from V and 5 from J; bases not matched to a gene: 1. CDR1 and CDR2 from the germline V gene are MNHEY and SVGAGI. The CDR3 runs 15 residues. For the CDR3, the DNA is TGTGCCAGCAGTTACCTAGCGGGAGGGAACAATGAGCAGTTCTTC. This translates into CASSYLAGGNNEQFF.

This clone was observed a single time. This chain uses TRBV6-6 with TRBJ2-5; TRBD1 matches 7 bases. V was pared by 5 bases and J by 1 base, with 4 bases of the junction left unmatched. The CDR3 is 14 residues long. Germline CDR1 MNHNY, CDR2 SVGAGI (reference sequence). The CDR3 sequence is CASSGDRAQETQYF. The CDR3 nucleotides are TGTGCCAGCAGTGGTGACAGGGCCCAAGAGACCCAGTACTTC.

The chain couples TRBV18 to TRBJ2-6; D is uncertain. V gave up 4 bases and J gave up 2 bases, with 15 bases separating them. The CDR3 consists of 17 residues. Per the germline V gene, CDR1 is KGHSH and CDR2 is LQKENI. DNA of the CDR3: TGTGCCAGCTCACTTCCCCCGAGCCGGGCTGGGGCCAACGTCCTGACTTTC. Protein product: CASSLPPSRAGANVLTF.

The chain couples TRBV7-2 to TRBJ2-2; 7 positions agree with TRBD1. V was clipped by 5 bases and J by 0 bases; unmatched bases: 3. The CDR3 has 15 amino acids. CDR1 and CDR2 (germline): SGHTA, FQGNSA. The CDR3 nucleotides are TGTGCCAGCAGCCTCGGGACAGCGAACACCGGGGAGCTGTTTTTT. It encodes CASSLGTANTGELFF.

This clone was seen more than once but under ten times. DNA for the CDR3: TGCGCCAGCAGAACCACGGGGGGAACAGGAGACTACGAGCAGTACTTC. Its translation: CASRTTGGTGDYEQYF. V is TRBV10-2 and J is TRBJ2-7; TRBD2 matches 7 bases. Germline assignment: CDR1 WSHSY and CDR2 SAAADI. V dropped 6 bases and J dropped 3; count of bases not matched to a gene: 14. The CDR3 is 16 amino acids.

The chain carries TRBV5-1 and TRBJ1-5; D not resolved. This CDR3 region has 13 residues. Germline loops: CDR1 SGHRS, CDR2 YFSETQ. The germline V and J ends were trimmed by 0 bases and 6 bases, with 7 bases remaining between them. CDR3 loop: CASSLGQSQPQHF. DNA of the CDR3: TGCGCCAGCAGCTTGGGGCAGAGTCAGCCCCAGCATTTT.

The rearrangement links TRBV10-1 to TRBJ1-1, with D hard to call. Looked up from germline, CDR1 is WNHNN and CDR2 is SYGVQD (reference sequence). CDR3 length: 16 amino acids. V shed 0 bases and J shed 1 base, with 12 bases lying between them. CDR3 sequence: CASSESRIFKNTEAFF. CDR3 nucleotides: TGCGCCAGCAGTGAGTCCCGAATATTTAAGAACACTGAAGCTTTCTTT.

The table lists this clone with a count of one. The CDR3 sequence is CASSSDGARSQYF. The DNA for the CDR3 is TGTGCCAGCAGCTCGGACGGGGCAAGGTCCCAGTACTTC. V usage is TRBV7-6 and J usage is TRBJ2-5, with D perhaps assigned TRBD1 or TRBD2 (5 bases each). V was clipped by 4 bases and J by 9 bases, with 15 bases between them. The CDR3 contains 13 residues. The germline CDR1 and CDR2 sequences are SGHVS and FNYEAQ.

The chain couples TRBV15 to TRBJ1-2; D is unresolved. The germline V and J ends were trimmed by 0 bases and 4 bases, with 12 bases remaining between them. The CDR3 is 15 residues long. Germline values: CDR1 LNHNV, CDR2 YYDKDF (reference sequence). CDR3 amino acids: CATSRDVVQSYGYTF. DNA of the CDR3: TGTGCCACCAGCAGAGATGTGGTCCAGTCCTATGGCTACACCTTC. The variable domain in full, with the rest retrieved from reference TRBV15 and TRBJ1-2, is DAMVIQNPRYQVTQFGKPVTLSCSQTLNHNVMYWYQQKSSQAPKLLFHYYDKDFNNEADTPDNFQSRRPNTSFCFLDIRSPGLGDTAMYLCATSRDVVQSYGYTFGSGTRLTVV.

The chain recombines TRBV5-4 with TRBJ2-7; 8 bases fit TRBD2. The CDR3 is 13 residues long. V shed 4 bases, J shed 4 bases, and the junction held 4 bases outside the gene matches. Germline CDR1 SGHNT, CDR2 YYREEE (reference sequence). CDR3 region: CASSAGGGYEQYF. As DNA, the CDR3 is TGTGCCAGCAGCGCCGGGGGGGGGTACGAGCAGTACTTC.

This chain links TRBV11-2 with TRBJ2-7; D gene uncertain. The V gene's germline CDR1 is SGHAT and CDR2 FQNNGV. The V and J ends lost 1 base and 4 bases respectively, with 5 bases between them. The CDR3 is 12 amino acids. The CDR3, as DNA: TGTGCCAGCAGCTTAGCTAGATACGAGCAGTACTTC. Protein sequence: CASSLARYEQYF. Filled out from reference TRBV11-2 and TRBJ2-7, the complete variable domain reads EAGVAQSPRYKIIEKRQSVAFWCNPISGHATLYWYQQILGQGPKLLIQFQNNGVVDDSQLPKDRFSAERLKGVDSTLKIQPAKLEDSAVYLCASSLARYEQYFGPGTRLTVT.

The chain's CDR3 is CASSEGLIYGYTF. CDR3 nucleotide sequence: TGTGCCAGCAGTGAAGGACTAATCTATGGCTACACCTTC. The rearrangement links TRBV2 to TRBJ1-2; D is ambiguous. V lost 1 base and J lost 4, with 7 bases in between. Germline V gene lookup returns CDR1 SNHLY and CDR2 FYNNEI. The CDR3 spans 13 residues. The full variable domain, rest sourced from reference TRBV2 and TRBJ1-2, is EPEVTQTPSHQVTQMGQEVILRCVPISNHLYFYWYRQILGQKVEFLVSFYNNEISEKSEIFDDQFSVERPDGSNFTLKIRSTKLEDSAMYFCASSEGLIYGYTFGSGTRLTVV.